The clone carrying this T cell receptor beta chain has a count of ten or more. The sample belongs to a study of T cells in Graves' hyperthyroidism and ophthalmopathy. RNA transcripts were the template for amplifying TCR beta CDR3 regions. The HTBI primer set drove a first-round RT-PCR of the TCR CDR3. One entry per CDR3 protein, called by TCRdb with MiXCR from the multiplex PCR reads. In the table there are under 800,000 distinct CDR3 sequences, around 15% of which are singletons. Trimming removed 6 bases from V and 4 bases from J, with 15 bases in between. The CDR3 has 15 residues. Sequenced material: blood. The source is a young woman with Graves' hyperthyroidism. This chain connects TRBV12-3 or TRBV12-4 to TRBJ1-4; a possible D gene is TRBD1 (6 bases). CDR3 amino acids: CASRSYRDGNEKLFF. The CDR3 DNA reads TGTGCCAGCAGATCTTACAGGGACGGTAATGAAAAACTGTTTTTT.